These 7 T cell receptor beta chains originate from one sample sequenced in a study of T cells in Graves' hyperthyroidism and ophthalmopathy. TCR beta CDR3 regions were amplified from RNA. HTBI primers were employed in a first-round RT-PCR of the TCR CDR3. TCRdb reprocessed the multiplex PCR reads via MiXCR and lists one record per CDR3 protein. The table shows under 600,000 distinct CDR3 sequences, with about a sixth occurring only once. The sample was blood. The receptors shown here come from a woman in her thirties or forties with Graves' ophthalmopathy.

This clonotype was seen only a few times. Possible read error: a much larger clone is one base away. The chain combines TRBV12-3 or TRBV12-4 with TRBJ1-4; D uncertain. The length of the CDR3 is 15 residues. CDR3 protein: CAGSPAGYRVEKLFF. The CDR3 DNA sequence: TGTGCCGGCAGCCCGGCGGGTTATCGGGTTGAAAAACTGTTTTTT.

This clonotype was counted only a few times. The chain joins TRBV7-6 to TRBJ2-5; possibly TRBD1 for D (5 bases). V was pared by 0 bases and J by 5 bases, with 10 bases between. The CDR3 runs to 14 residues. From germline, CDR1 is SGHVS and CDR2 FNYEAQ. The CDR3 DNA reads as TGTGCCAGCAGCTTAGCAGCAGGGAAGGAGACCCAGTACTTC. Its translation is CASSLAAGKETQYF.

This clonotype was observed many times. The V gene is TRBV28, the J gene TRBJ2-7; 9 bases are shared with TRBD1. V trimming: 5 bases; J trimming: 7 bases; junction bases outside the gene matches: 9. From germline, CDR1 is MDHEN and CDR2 SYDVKM. This CDR3 contains 14 residues. For the CDR3, the DNA is TGTGCCAGCAGTATGGACAGGGGATGGCGTGAGCAGTACTTC. Its protein product is CASSMDRGWREQYF.

The sample holds many counts of this clonotype. The chain joins TRBV30 to TRBJ1-2; tentatively, D is TRBD1 (6 bases). The CDR3 length is 13 residues. In germline, CDR1 is GTSNPN, CDR2 SVGIG (reference sequence). The V gene lost 0 bases and the J gene lost 8 bases, with 13 bases spanning the gap. The CDR3 nucleotides are TGTGCCTGGAGTGTTGGTATGGGGGCCGGCTACACCTTC. It specifies CAWSVGMGAGYTF.

This clonotype has ten or more counts. V and J are TRBV7-9 and TRBJ2-7, with a possible D match to TRBD2 (5 bases). Between the trimmed V and J ends, which lost 1 base and 0 bases, there was a span of 13 bases. The CDR3 has 16 amino acids. Germline V gene sequence: CDR1 SEHNR, CDR2 FQNEAQ (reference sequence). This CDR3 reads CASSLVGSGISYEQYF. In DNA, the CDR3 is TGTGCCAGCAGCTTAGTAGGTTCCGGGATCTCCTACGAGCAGTACTTC.

The J gene is TRBJ2-5, the V gene TRBV5-1, with D tentatively TRBD1 (6 bases). The germline V and J ends were trimmed by 0 bases and 5 bases, with 14 bases remaining between them. The CDR3 runs to 15 residues. Germline V lookup: CDR1 SGHRS, CDR2 YFSETQ. The CDR3 loop is CASSLDGTGLETQYF. CDR3 nucleotides: TGCGCCAGCAGCTTGGACGGAACAGGGCTGGAGACCCAGTACTTC.

This clonotype was picked up many times. The rearrangement joins TRBV6-2 or TRBV6-3 to TRBJ2-1; D is possibly TRBD1 (6 bases). Per germline, CDR1 MNHEY and CDR2 SVGEGT. V lost 5 bases to trimming and J lost 1 base, with 12 bases between them. This CDR3 comprises 15 residues. CDR3 residues: CASSGPGESYNEQFF. CDR3 DNA sequence: TGTGCCAGCAGTGGACCAGGGGAATCCTACAATGAGCAGTTCTTC.